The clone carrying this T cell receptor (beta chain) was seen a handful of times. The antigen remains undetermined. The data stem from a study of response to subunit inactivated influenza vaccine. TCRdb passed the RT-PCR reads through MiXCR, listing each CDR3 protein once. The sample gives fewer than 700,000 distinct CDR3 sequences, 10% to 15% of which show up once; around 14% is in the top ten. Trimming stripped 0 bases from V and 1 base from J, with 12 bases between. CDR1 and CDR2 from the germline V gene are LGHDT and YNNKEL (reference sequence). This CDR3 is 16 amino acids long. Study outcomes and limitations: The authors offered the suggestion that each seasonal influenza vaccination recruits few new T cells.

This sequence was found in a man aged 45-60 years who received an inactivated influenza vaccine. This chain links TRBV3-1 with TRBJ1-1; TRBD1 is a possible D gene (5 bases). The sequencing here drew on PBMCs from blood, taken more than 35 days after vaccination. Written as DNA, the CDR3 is TGTGCCAGCAGCCAAGAGGGGCGGGGTTGGAACACTGAAGCTTTCTTT. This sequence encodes CASSQEGRGWNTEAFF.